These 30 T cell receptor beta chains originate from one sample sequenced in a study of cytomegalovirus exposure and HLA in healthy donors. In the PCR, 60 Vbeta and 13 Jbeta primers were used. Profiled with immunoSEQ multiplex PCR; TCRdb holds only in-frame clones, not every one. The sample has about 190,000 clones; approximately 84% are singletons. Sequencing was carried out using PBMCs. All receptors come from a woman aged 50 to 60 in good health and CMV-seropositive.

The chain joins TRBV7-2 to TRBJ2-7, with no clear D. V lost 5 bases to trimming and J lost 5 bases, with 10 bases between them. Germline CDR1 SGHTA, CDR2 FQGNSA. The CDR3 runs 12 residues. The CDR3 spells CASSPHRDEQYF. The CDR3 coding sequence is TGTGCCAGCAGCCCCCACCGCGACGAGCAGTACTTC.

V and J are TRBV18 and TRBJ2-7; a weak D match, TRBD1 (5 bases). CDR1 is KGHSH and CDR2 is LQKENI in the germline V gene. The V gene lost 4 bases and the J gene lost 4 bases, with 14 bases spanning the gap. The CDR3 loop spans 14 amino acids. The CDR3, as DNA: TGTGCCAGCTCACTAAGAGGACAACCTTACGAGCAGTACTTC. This codes for CASSLRGQPYEQYF.

The J gene is TRBJ1-5, the V gene TRBV7-2; TRBD1 might be the D (6 bases). The CDR3 has 14 amino acids. V was cut by 2 bases and J by 9 bases, with 14 bases left in between. CDR1 SGHTA and CDR2 FQGNSA come from the germline V gene. This CDR3 is CASSLKQTRGPQHF. CDR3 bases: TGTGCCAGCAGCTTAAAACAGACCAGGGGGCCCCAGCATTTT.

This chain connects TRBV9 to TRBJ2-2, with 10 bases matching TRBD2. The CDR3 has 16 residues. The J segment lost 6 bases and the V segment lost 0 bases, leaving 5 bases of the junction unmatched. Germline V gives CDR1 SGDLS, CDR2 YYNGEE. CDR3 in amino acids: CASSVVVLAGAGELFF. CDR3 DNA: TGTGCCAGCAGCGTAGTCGTCCTAGCGGGGGCCGGGGAGCTGTTTTTT.

The genes are TRBV4-1 and TRBJ2-6; D is possibly TRBD1 (6 bases). The CDR3 is 16 amino acids. V lost 1 base to trimming and J lost 3 bases, with 10 bases between them. Germline-derived CDR1 and CDR2 are MGHRA and YSYEKL. In DNA form, the CDR3 reads TGCGCCAGCAGCCAAGCCAACAGGGATGGGGCCAACGTCCTGACTTTC. Translation: CASSQANRDGANVLTF.

The rearrangement joins TRBV4-3 to TRBJ1-5; unclear D gene. Germline V gene sequence: CDR1 LGHNA, CDR2 YSLEER. Trimming removed 1 base from V and 1 base from J, with 5 bases in between. CDR3 length: 14 residues. The CDR3 sequence is CASSQGASNQPQHF. CDR3 in DNA: TGCGCCAGCAGCCAAGGGGCAAGCAATCAGCCCCAGCATTTT.

In its sample, this clone was seen once. The chain employs TRBV9 and TRBJ2-1; D perhaps matches TRBD1 (5 bases). The V and J ends lost 0 bases and 4 bases respectively, with 11 bases between them. Germline V gene sequence: CDR1 SGDLS, CDR2 YYNGEE. This CDR3 has 15 residues. The CDR3 protein is CASSVEGKGYNEQFF. CDR3 in DNA: TGTGCCAGCAGCGTAGAGGGGAAGGGGTACAATGAGCAGTTCTTC.

The gene calls are TRBV10-3 and TRBJ2-1; TRBD2 matches 9 bases. Trimming cost V 0 bases and J 0 bases; bases outside gene matches: 6. In germline, CDR1 is ENHRY, CDR2 SYGVKD. This CDR3 is built from 18 residues. For the CDR3, the DNA is TGTGCCATCAGTGAGTCCCGCGGGGGGGAAAGCTCCTACAATGAGCAGTTCTTC. Its protein product is CAISESRGGESSYNEQFF.

V is TRBV19 and J is TRBJ2-2, with 7 bases matching TRBD1. This CDR3 spans 18 amino acids. CDR1 is LNHDA, CDR2 SQIVND, per germline (reference sequence). The V and J ends lost 5 bases and 4 bases, in that order; junction bases with no gene match: 16. This CDR3 reads CASSYFASWQGVTGELFF. The CDR3 coding sequence is TGTGCCAGTAGTTATTTTGCGTCGTGGCAGGGGGTCACCGGGGAGCTGTTTTTT.

The genes are TRBV18 and TRBJ2-2; the match to TRBD2 covers 8 bases. V dropped 3 bases and J dropped 7; count of bases not matched to a gene: 7. The CDR3 contains 15 residues. Germline V CDR1 and CDR2: KGHSH, LQKENI. CDR3 bases: TGTGCCAGCTCACCTCTCGGGACTAGTCGCGGGGAGCTGTTTTTT. This encodes CASSPLGTSRGELFF.

The V and J genes are TRBV5-6 and TRBJ1-6; 9 bases are a match to TRBD1. Germline CDR1 reads SGHDT; CDR2 reads YYEEEE. Unmatched junction bases numbered 9, after V lost 4 bases and J lost 7 bases. CDR3 length: 16 amino acids. The CDR3 sequence is CASSTVGQGRNSPLHF. The CDR3 coding sequence is TGTGCCAGCAGCACGGTGGGACAGGGACGAAATTCACCCCTCCACTTT.

This clone was seen just once. The rearrangement links TRBV15 to TRBJ2-1; 8 bases line up with TRBD1. Germline CDR1 reads LNHNV; CDR2 reads YYDKDF (reference sequence). CDR3 length: 17 amino acids. Germline trimming cut 0 bases from V and 3 bases from J; bases unmatched to any gene: 7. The CDR3 is CATSRDLGTGLYNEQFF. CDR3 bases: TGTGCCACCAGCAGAGATCTGGGGACAGGACTCTACAATGAGCAGTTCTTC.

Here the CDR3 reads CASSFIGQGYEQYF. The DNA of the CDR3 is TGTGCCAGCAGCTTTATTGGACAGGGCTACGAGCAGTACTTC. The gene calls are TRBV7-8 and TRBJ2-7; 8 positions match TRBD1. The CDR3 totals 14 residues. Germline V gene sequence: CDR1 SGHVS, CDR2 FQNEAQ. V shed 3 bases and J 3 bases; nucleotides not matched to a gene: 4. The whole variable domain, remainder taken from reference TRBV7-8 and TRBJ2-7, is GAGVSQSPRYKVAKRGQDVALRCDPISGHVSLFWYQQALGQGPEFLTYFQNEAQLDKSGLPSDRFFAERPEGSVSTLKIQRTQQEDSAVYLCASSFIGQGYEQYFGPGTRLTVT.

About this clone itself: Additional DNA sequences in this sample encode the identical CDR3. This chain joins TRBV27 and TRBJ1-1; D is perhaps TRBD1 (6 bases). The CDR3 spans 13 residues. V was clipped by 2 bases and J by 5 bases, with 9 bases between them. Per germline, CDR1 MNHEY and CDR2 SMNVEV (reference sequence). The DNA for the CDR3 is TGTGCCAGCAGTTTAAGGGGGAGTACTGAAGCTTTCTTT. The encoded protein is CASSLRGSTEAFF.

The chain recombines TRBV7-2 with TRBJ1-2; TRBD1 matches 9 bases. In germline, CDR1 is SGHTA, CDR2 FQGNSA. V dropped 6 bases and J dropped 6; count of bases not matched to a gene: 11. This CDR3 is 15 amino acids long. The CDR3 region has the DNA TGTGCCAGCAGGCATGATACAGGGGGCAGTAATGGCTACACCTTC. Its translation: CASRHDTGGSNGYTF.

The chain joins TRBV20-1 to TRBJ2-5; D possibly corresponds to TRBD2 (6 bases). V shed 5 bases and J shed 7 bases, with 8 bases lying between them. Looked up from germline, CDR1 is DFQATT and CDR2 is SNEGSKA (reference sequence). The CDR3 is made up of 10 amino acids. The CDR3 bases are TGCAGTGCTCTGGAGGGGACCCAGTACTTC. This translates into CSALEGTQYF.

This clone appeared once. The V and J genes are TRBV7-9 and TRBJ2-3; D may be TRBD1 (6 bases). V lost 5 bases and J lost 2, with 20 bases in between. The V gene's germline CDR1 is SEHNR and CDR2 FQNEAQ (reference sequence). There are 17 residues in the CDR3. In DNA, the CDR3 is TGTGCCAGCAGCCTTGCCGACAGGCCAATCTCCACAGATACGCAGTATTTT. Protein: CASSLADRPISTDTQYF.

This chain joins TRBV5-1 and TRBJ2-2, with D possibly matching TRBD2 (6 bases). The CDR3 is 16 residues long. V lost 6 bases to trimming and J lost 0 bases, with 15 bases between them. CDR1 is SGHRS and CDR2 is YFSETQ in the germline V gene. The CDR3 region has the DNA TGCGCCAGCACCATATACCCGGGGGCGAACACCGGGGAGCTGTTTTTT. This translates into CASTIYPGANTGELFF.

The sample holds one count of this clone. The V call is TRBV7-9, the J call TRBJ2-1, with 10 bases that match TRBD1. J was trimmed by 7 bases and V by 3 bases; bases with no gene match: 6. Germline V gene sequence: CDR1 SEHNR, CDR2 FQNEAQ (reference sequence). This CDR3 spans 15 amino acids. The CDR3 nucleotides are TGTGCCAGCAGCTTTCTGACAGGGGGCCTTAATGAGCAGTTCTTC. Translating it yields CASSFLTGGLNEQFF. Combining the CDR3 with reference TRBV7-9 and TRBJ2-1 gives the whole variable domain DTGVSQNPRHKITKRGQNVTFRCDPISEHNRLYWYRQTLGQGPEFLTYFQNEAQLEKSRLLSDRFSAERPKGSFSTLEIQRTEQGDSAMYLCASSFLTGGLNEQFFGPGTRLTVL.

With respect to this clone: The sample carries other DNA sequences with the same CDR3. The chain carries TRBV7-2 and TRBJ2-2; unclear D gene. The germline V gene encodes CDR1 SGHTA and CDR2 FQGNSA. The CDR3 is 12 amino acids. The V end lost 2 bases, the J end lost 7 bases, and 5 bases lay between the germline ends. CDR3 DNA: TGTGCCAGCAGCTTAAGAGTCGGGGAGCTGTTTTTT. This gives the protein CASSLRVGELFF. The whole variable domain, filled in from reference TRBV7-2 and TRBJ2-2, reads GAGVSQSPSNKVTEKGKDVELRCDPISGHTALYWYRQSLGQGLEFLIYFQGNSAPDKSGLPSDRFSAERTGGSVSTLTIQRTQQEDSAVYLCASSLRVGELFFGEGSRLTVL.

In this sample, this clone turned up a few times. The chain recombines TRBV6-5 with TRBJ2-7; the match to TRBD2 covers 7 bases. The CDR3 sequence is 14 residues long. Looked up from germline, CDR1 is MNHEY and CDR2 is SVGAGI. The trim removed 2 bases at V and 5 bases at J, leaving 6 bases unmatched. Written as DNA, the CDR3 is TGTGCCAGCAGTTACGGAACTAGCGTGGACGAGCAGTACTTC. Translating gives CASSYGTSVDEQYF.

This chain links TRBV7-6 with TRBJ2-5; TRBD2 agrees at 10 bases. The CDR3 extends over 16 amino acids. In germline, CDR1 is SGHVS, CDR2 FNYEAQ. The trim removed 1 base at V and 1 base at J, leaving 3 bases unmatched. CDR3 in amino acids: CASSLGIAGGQETQYF. The CDR3 DNA reads TGTGCCAGCAGCTTAGGTATAGCGGGGGGCCAAGAGACCCAGTACTTC.

The chain links TRBV5-4 to TRBJ1-1; D gene ambiguous. The germline V and J ends were trimmed by 2 bases and 1 base, with 15 bases remaining between them. The CDR3 length is 16 residues. From germline, CDR1 is SGHNT and CDR2 YYREEE (reference sequence). CDR3 sequence: CASSFGGIRQNTEAFF. CDR3 bases: TGTGCCAGCAGCTTTGGAGGAATCCGCCAGAACACTGAAGCTTTCTTT.

Points on this clone: Other DNA sequences in this specimen translate into the identical CDR3. The rearrangement joins TRBV6-5 to TRBJ1-5, with 9 bases aligning to TRBD1. V trimming: 4 bases; J trimming: 6 bases; junction bases outside the gene matches: 4. The CDR3 is 14 amino acids. Germline-derived CDR1 and CDR2 are MNHEY and SVGAGI. The CDR3 DNA follows: TGTGCCAGCAGTTCAACAGGGGGCAGTCAGCCCCAGCATTTT. As protein: CASSSTGGSQPQHF.

The J gene is TRBJ2-7, the V gene TRBV9, with D perhaps TRBD1 (5 bases). The CDR3 is 17 residues long. V lost 0 bases, J lost 4 bases, and 20 bases lay in between. Germline lookup yields CDR1 SGDLS and CDR2 YYNGEE. This CDR3 reads CASSVGIPDSSHYEQYF. Written as DNA, the CDR3 is TGTGCCAGCAGCGTAGGAATCCCTGACAGTTCCCATTACGAGCAGTACTTC.

The genes are TRBV10-3 and TRBJ1-1, with TRBD1 identical over 8 bases. Trimming cost V 11 bases and J 0 bases; bases outside gene matches: 5. The germline CDR1 and CDR2 sequences are ENHRY and SYGVKD. This CDR3 spans 13 amino acids. CDR3 DNA: TGTGCCGGAGGACAGGGCTTGAACACTGAAGCTTTCTTT. Translating it yields CAGGQGLNTEAFF.

This chain uses TRBV18 with TRBJ1-4; 7 bases line up with TRBD1. The CDR3 runs 14 residues. V lost 6 bases to trimming and J lost 7 bases; unmatched junction nucleotides: 8. CDR1 KGHSH and CDR2 LQKENI come from the germline V gene. In nucleotides, the CDR3 is TGTGCCAGCTCTCTCGGGACAGATGGTGAAAAACTGTTTTTT. Residues: CASSLGTDGEKLFF.

The V gene is TRBV12-1, the J gene TRBJ2-1; TRBD2 is taken as the D call from the table, unchecked against the DNA. TRBV12-1 is noted as a pseudogene. CDR3 length equals 15 residues. The CDR3 reads CASSYELAGYNEQFF. The CDR3 coding sequence is TGTGCCAGCAGCTATGAGCTAGCGGGGTACAATGAGCAGTTCTTC.

This chain joins TRBV13 and TRBJ1-6; TRBD1 aligns across 7 bases. V was clipped by 3 bases and J by 6 bases; unmatched bases: 5. The CDR3 extends over 15 amino acids. Germline CDR1 is PRHDT and CDR2 is FYEKMQ (reference sequence). CDR3 sequence reads: CASSLGTAGNSPLHF. CDR3 sequence (DNA): TGTGCCAGCAGCTTGGGGACAGCCGGTAATTCACCCCTCCACTTT.

This clone was seen a handful of times. The gene calls are TRBV7-9 and TRBJ1-1, with D possibly being TRBD1 (6 bases). The CDR3 is made up of 13 amino acids. From germline, CDR1 is SEHNR and CDR2 FQNEAQ (reference sequence). Trimming pared 1 base from V and 8 bases from J, leaving 11 bases between. The CDR3 loop reads CASSLEGGGEAFF. The CDR3 DNA is TGTGCCAGCAGCTTAGAAGGGGGTGGAGAAGCTTTCTTT.